Following are 20 T cell receptor beta chains from one sample sequenced in a study of cytomegalovirus exposure and HLA in healthy donors (dated by TCRdb to the late 2010s). The library came from the immunoSEQ multiplex PCR assay. A mixture of 60 forward primers for TCR Vbeta segments and 13 reverse primers for TCR Jbeta segments was used in the multiplex PCR. Entries here come from immuneACCESS through TCRdb and include only in-frame sequences with V and J called. Some clones fail to appear in such tables; in the studies checked, an unresolved V gene covers under half of the shortfall, and the cause of the remainder is unknown. In this sample the table shows roughly 160,000 clones, around three quarters of which occur a single time. The ten largest clones capture around 3.5% of the sample. Sequenced material: PBMCs. These receptors came from a man aged 25-45 years in good health and CMV-seropositive.

A few counts support this clone. V and J are TRBV28 and TRBJ1-1; D possibly corresponds to TRBD1 (5 bases). The germline V gene encodes CDR1 MDHEN and CDR2 SYDVKM. Trimming took 2 bases from V and 8 from J, leaving 12 bases between them. The CDR3 sequence is 13 residues long. The CDR3 loop reads CASSLKGLGEAFF. DNA for the CDR3: TGTGCCAGCAGTTTAAAGGGGTTGGGGGAAGCTTTCTTT.

The V and J genes are TRBV6-8 and TRBJ1-5; 8 bases line up with TRBD1. V lost 2 bases, J lost 3 bases, and 6 bases stayed unmatched. The CDR3 has 16 amino acids. The germline V gene encodes CDR1 MNHGY and CDR2 SAAAGT. The CDR3 is CASSYVGTGYNQPQHF. CDR3 DNA: TGTGCCAGCAGTTACGTGGGGACAGGTTACAATCAGCCCCAGCATTTT.

Comments on this clone: The junction differs from germline at one of its ends, possibly a read error. This sequence joins TRBV5-1 and TRBJ2-5; D gene uncertain. The CDR3 is 14 residues long. The germline V gene has CDR1 SGHRS and CDR2 YFSETQ. CDR3 amino acids: CASNLARYQETQYF. The CDR3 DNA sequence: TGCGCCAGCAACTTGGCCAGGTACCAAGAGACCCAGTACTTC.

The chain couples TRBV19 to TRBJ1-5; 7 nucleotides match TRBD1. The CDR3 sequence is 15 residues long. Germline-derived CDR1 and CDR2 are LNHDA and SQIVND (reference sequence). With 3 bases clipped from V and 7 bases from J, the junction kept 9 bases outside the gene matches. CDR3 bases: TGTGCCAGTAGTATTGGGTGGGCAGGGGGACAGCCCCAGCATTTT. Translation gives CASSIGWAGGQPQHF. The full variable domain, completed using reference TRBV19 and TRBJ1-5, is DGGITQSPKYLFRKEGQNVTLSCEQNLNHDAMYWYRQDPGQGLRLIYYSQIVNDFQKGDIAEGYSVSREKKESFPLTVTSAQKNPTAFYLCASSIGWAGGQPQHFGDGTRLSIL.

V is TRBV7-2 and J is TRBJ2-2; no definite D call. V was clipped by 8 bases and J by 3 bases, with 4 bases between them. Germline-derived CDR1 and CDR2 are SGHTA and FQGNSA. The CDR3 is made up of 11 amino acids. CDR3: CASRDTGELFF. For the CDR3, the DNA is TGTGCCAGCCGGGACACCGGGGAGCTGTTTTTT.

The chain uses TRBV27 and TRBJ2-1; maybe TRBD1 (5 bases). The CDR3 spans 15 residues. Germline CDR1 reads MNHEY; CDR2 reads SMNVEV (reference sequence). Trimming removed 6 bases from V and 0 bases from J, with 12 bases in between. In DNA, the CDR3 is TGTGCCAGCAGCCCGGACATGAGCTCCTACAATGAGCAGTTCTTC. This translates into CASSPDMSSYNEQFF.

This clone has just a few counts. This chain links TRBV6-4 with TRBJ2-3, with TRBD2 identical over 12 bases. The germline CDR1 and CDR2 sequences are MRHNA and SNTAGT. The CDR3 contains 16 residues. V lost 4 bases, J lost 0 bases, and 2 bases stayed unmatched. The CDR3 loop is CASSGLAGDSTDTQYF. CDR3 nucleotides: TGTGCCAGCAGTGGACTAGCGGGGGATAGCACAGATACGCAGTATTTT.

This clone was counted a few times. The rearrangement links TRBV4-3 to TRBJ1-2; TRBD1 matches 7 bases. The CDR3 consists of 16 residues. The germline V gene encodes CDR1 LGHNA and CDR2 YSLEER. V lost 2 bases to trimming and J lost 7 bases; unmatched junction nucleotides: 13. Written as DNA, the CDR3 is TGCGCCAGCAGCCAAAACCCGCTGGACAGGATCGGTGGCTACACCTTC. Its translation is CASSQNPLDRIGGYTF.

The J gene is TRBJ2-1, the V gene TRBV5-1, with 9 bases matching TRBD1. This CDR3 is 16 amino acids long. Germline CDR1 SGHRS, CDR2 YFSETQ. The J segment lost 6 bases and the V segment lost 6 bases, leaving 13 bases of the junction unmatched. The CDR3 reads CASTLSGTGHINEQFF. The CDR3 bases are TGCGCCAGCACCTTATCAGGGACAGGGCATATCAATGAGCAGTTCTTC.

The rearrangement joins TRBV28 to TRBJ2-7; tentatively, D is TRBD2 (6 bases). Looked up from germline, CDR1 is MDHEN and CDR2 is SYDVKM. V lost 3 bases and J 2 bases, leaving 8 bases between the germline ends. The CDR3 loop spans 13 amino acids. CDR3 in amino acids: CASSFSGTYEQYF. CDR3 bases: TGTGCCAGCAGTTTTAGCGGAACCTACGAGCAGTACTTC.

The V gene is TRBV4-1, the J gene TRBJ1-2; possibly TRBD1 for D (6 bases). The CDR3 consists of 14 residues. V was cut by 3 bases and J by 4 bases, with 12 bases left in between. Germline CDR1 is MGHRA and CDR2 is YSYEKL. This CDR3 is CASSHQDSSYGYTF. Written as DNA, the CDR3 is TGCGCCAGCAGCCATCAGGACAGCAGCTATGGCTACACCTTC.

V usage is TRBV7-2 and J usage is TRBJ2-7; no reliable D call. The CDR3 runs to 14 residues. V gave up 1 base and J gave up 0 bases, with 7 bases separating them. Per germline, CDR1 SGHTA and CDR2 FQGNSA. This CDR3 reads CASSLVQASYEQYF. CDR3 sequence (DNA): TGTGCCAGCAGCTTAGTGCAAGCCTCCTACGAGCAGTACTTC. Complete variable domain (other parts from reference TRBV7-2 and TRBJ2-7): GAGVSQSPSNKVTEKGKDVELRCDPISGHTALYWYRQSLGQGLEFLIYFQGNSAPDKSGLPSDRFSAERTGGSVSTLTIQRTQQEDSAVYLCASSLVQASYEQYFGPGTRLTVT.

V gene TRBV9 combines with J gene TRBJ2-2, with 7 bases lining up with TRBD2. The CDR3 is 15 amino acids. Germline loops: CDR1 SGDLS, CDR2 YYNGEE. The V gene end was trimmed by 6 bases and the J gene end by 7 bases; junction bases not matched to a gene: 12. DNA for the CDR3: TGTGCCAGCACCTCCCATCCGGGGGAGGGCGGGGAGCTGTTTTTT. Amino acids: CASTSHPGEGGELFF.

V is TRBV6-5 and J is TRBJ2-7, with D possibly matching TRBD1 (6 bases). The ends were cut back, 6 bases at V and 2 bases at J, with 8 bases in the middle. This CDR3 spans 12 amino acids. CDR1 MNHEY and CDR2 SVGAGI come from the germline V gene. The CDR3 protein is CASRTGTYEQYF. CDR3 nucleotides: TGTGCCAGCAGAACAGGGACCTACGAGCAGTACTTC.

CDR3 in amino acids: CASSLASPARVVNSPLHF. The CDR3, as DNA: TGTGCCAGCAGCTTAGCGTCCCCCGCCAGGGTGGTTAATTCACCCCTCCACTTT. The V gene is TRBV7-8, the J gene TRBJ1-6, with D possibly TRBD1 on 5 matching bases. Germline loops: CDR1 SGHVS, CDR2 FQNEAQ. The V gene lost 0 bases and the J gene lost 6 bases, with 18 bases spanning the gap. The CDR3 length is 18 residues.

In this sample, this clone turned up once. This sequence joins TRBV30 and TRBJ1-5; D might be TRBD1 (5 bases). CDR3 length equals 13 residues. The germline V gene encodes CDR1 GTSNPN and CDR2 SVGIG (reference sequence). V was cut by 0 bases and J by 3 bases, with 6 bases left in between. Here the CDR3 DNA reads TGTGCCTGGAGTGTGGGACTCAATCAGCCCCAGCATTTT. It is translated as CAWSVGLNQPQHF.

The V and J genes are TRBV6-6 and TRBJ2-5, with 7 bases aligning to TRBD2. Unmatched junction bases numbered 12, after V lost 6 bases and J lost 5 bases. The germline V gene has CDR1 MNHNY and CDR2 SVGAGI (reference sequence). The CDR3 totals 15 residues. CDR3 sequence reads: CASRPLDRGEETQYF. DNA of the CDR3: TGTGCCAGCAGGCCGTTAGATCGGGGGGAGGAGACCCAGTACTTC.

The genes are TRBV6-5 and TRBJ2-2, with D unclear. V was cut by 0 bases and J by 6 bases, with 8 bases left in between. The CDR3 length is 14 residues. CDR1 and CDR2 (germline): MNHEY, SVGAGI. The DNA for the CDR3 is TGTGCCAGCAGTTACTCGGGCAGCCCCGGGGAGCTGTTTTTT. This gives the protein CASSYSGSPGELFF.

The chain uses TRBV29-1 and TRBJ2-3; 12 bases are a match to TRBD2. V shed 6 bases, J shed 5 bases, and the junction held 9 bases outside the gene matches. Germline values: CDR1 SQVTM, CDR2 ANQGSEA. The CDR3 is made up of 15 amino acids. CDR3 amino acids: CSVPGGTSGRDTQYF. The CDR3 coding sequence is TGCAGCGTCCCCGGGGGGACTAGCGGGCGAGATACGCAGTATTTT.

The genes are TRBV30 and TRBJ2-5, with TRBD2 identical over 13 bases. CDR1 GTSNPN and CDR2 SVGIG come from the germline V gene (reference sequence). The V gene end was trimmed by 4 bases and the J gene end by 5 bases; junction bases not matched to a gene: 7. This CDR3 comprises 15 residues. CDR3 DNA sequence: TGTGCCTGGAATCTGGGACTAGCGGGGTTGGAGACCCAGTACTTC. The encoded protein is CAWNLGLAGLETQYF. The variable domain in full, with the rest retrieved from reference TRBV30 and TRBJ2-5, is SQTIHQWPATLVQPVGSPLSLECTVEGTSNPNLYWYRQAAGRGLQLLFYSVGIGQISSEVPQNLSASRPQDRQFILSSKKLLLSDSGFYLCAWNLGLAGLETQYFGPGTRLLVL.